This T cell receptor beta chain comes out of a study of control samples from healthy donors and cancer patients. Sequencing was performed with immunoSEQ multiplex PCR; in TCRdb, only in-frame clones are kept and a portion is missing. The sample comprises 150,000 or so clones, almost 90% of which are singletons, and over 4% rests with the top ten. CDR3 length: 15 amino acids. Germline V CDR1 and CDR2: SGDLS, YYNGEE. V shed 0 bases and J shed 2 bases, with 9 bases lying between them. The receptor was isolated from a woman aged 25 to 39 in good health. This rearrangement joins TRBV9 to TRBJ1-3; a weak D match, TRBD1 (6 bases). Sequencing input: blood. The CDR3 reads CASSVGQVPGNTIYF. CDR3 coding DNA: TGTGCCAGCAGCGTAGGACAGGTCCCTGGAAACACCATATATTTT.